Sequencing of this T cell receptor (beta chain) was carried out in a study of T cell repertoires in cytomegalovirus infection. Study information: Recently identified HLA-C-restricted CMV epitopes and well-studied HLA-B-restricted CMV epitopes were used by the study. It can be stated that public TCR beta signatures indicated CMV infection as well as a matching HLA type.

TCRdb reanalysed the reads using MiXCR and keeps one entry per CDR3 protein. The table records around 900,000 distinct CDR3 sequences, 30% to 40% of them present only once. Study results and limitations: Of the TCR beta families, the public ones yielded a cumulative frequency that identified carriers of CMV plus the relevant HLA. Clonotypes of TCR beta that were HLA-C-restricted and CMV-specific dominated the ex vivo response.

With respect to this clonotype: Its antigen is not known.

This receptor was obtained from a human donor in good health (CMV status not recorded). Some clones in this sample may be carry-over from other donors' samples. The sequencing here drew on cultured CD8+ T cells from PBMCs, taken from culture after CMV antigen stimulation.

DNA of the CDR3: TGCGCCAGCAGCCAAACATCGCTATGGGAGACCCAGTACTTC. Its protein product is CASSQTSLWETQYF. The chain employs TRBV4-1 and TRBJ2-5; D remains ambiguous. CDR1 is MGHRA, CDR2 YSYEKL, per germline. V was clipped by 2 bases and J by 5 bases, with 12 bases between them. This CDR3 spans 14 amino acids.